These 31 T cell receptor beta chains came from one sample sequenced in a study of blood T cell repertoires in COVID-19. Sequencing was performed with immunoSEQ multiplex PCR; in TCRdb, only in-frame clones are kept and a portion is missing. Of over 100,000 clones in the sample, about 85% were seen once. Sequencing was performed on peripheral blood. Every receptor here comes from an elderly man with acute or convalescent COVID-19.

The chain couples TRBV18 to TRBJ2-2; 9 positions match TRBD1. After removal of 3 bases from V and 3 bases from J, the junction contained 2 bases not matched to a gene. Germline CDR1 reads KGHSH; CDR2 reads LQKENI. The CDR3 totals 15 residues. The DNA of the CDR3 is TGTGCCAGCTCACCGCGGACAGGGGACACCGGGGAGCTGTTTTTT. It encodes CASSPRTGDTGELFF.

This chain links TRBV7-8 with TRBJ2-7; 12 positions agree with TRBD2. Losses at the gene ends were 5 bases for V and 6 bases for J; bases not matched to a gene: 5. The length of the CDR3 is 14 residues. Germline values: CDR1 SGHVS, CDR2 FQNEAQ. This chain's CDR3 is CASSQTSGRGEQYF. The CDR3 DNA is TGTGCCAGCAGCCAGACTAGCGGGAGAGGCGAGCAGTACTTC.

This clone was counted a single time. The V call is TRBV19, the J call TRBJ1-2, with no clear D. V lost 9 bases to trimming and J lost 8 bases, with 22 bases between them. The germline V gene has CDR1 LNHDA and CDR2 SQIVND (reference sequence). The CDR3 is made up of 14 amino acids. The CDR3 DNA follows: TGTGCCAGCCTCGCCCGGGTAGCAGCTTGGGGCTACACCTTC. It yields the protein CASLARVAAWGYTF.

The J gene is TRBJ2-4, the V gene TRBV4-3, with TRBD1 matching 9 bases. V was clipped by 8 bases and J by 8 bases; unmatched bases: 4. The germline V gene encodes CDR1 LGHNA and CDR2 YSLEER. CDR3 length equals 12 residues. CDR3 sequence: CASGTGRDIQYF. The DNA of the CDR3 is TGCGCCAGCGGGACAGGGAGGGACATTCAGTACTTC.

This chain uses TRBV19 with TRBJ1-1, with 9 bases fitting TRBD1. This CDR3 is 14 amino acids long. Germline V gives CDR1 LNHDA, CDR2 SQIVND (reference sequence). V trimming: 3 bases; J trimming: 5 bases; junction bases outside the gene matches: 4. The CDR3 region is CASSIRQGGTEAFF. The CDR3 nucleotides are TGTGCCAGTAGTATTCGACAGGGGGGGACTGAAGCTTTCTTT.

This rearrangement joins TRBV4-2 to TRBJ2-2; tentatively, D is TRBD2 (7 bases). The CDR3 has 15 amino acids. Looked up from germline, CDR1 is LGHNA and CDR2 is YNFKEQ. V was shortened by 3 bases and J by 2 bases, with 10 bases between the two germline ends. The CDR3 loop reads CASSQGGPNTGELFF. CDR3 nucleotide sequence: TGTGCCAGCAGCCAGGGGGGGCCCAACACCGGGGAGCTGTTTTTT.

In its sample, this clone was seen once. V usage is TRBV10-3 and J usage is TRBJ2-1, with 11 bases that match TRBD2. The CDR3 is 17 amino acids. J gave up 5 bases and V 4 bases, and 10 bases lay outside the gene matches. Per the germline V gene, CDR1 is ENHRY and CDR2 is SYGVKD. CDR3 protein: CAISGGASGRWDNEQFF. Written as DNA, the CDR3 is TGTGCCATCAGTGGGGGGGCTAGCGGGAGGTGGGACAATGAGCAGTTCTTC.

This chain links TRBV27 with TRBJ1-2, with 7 bases identical to TRBD1. CDR3 length: 13 amino acids. After removal of 6 bases from V and 8 bases from J, the junction contained 9 bases not matched to a gene. Looked up from germline, CDR1 is MNHEY and CDR2 is SMNVEV (reference sequence). The CDR3 loop reads CASSRGQTNGYTF. Here the CDR3 DNA reads TGTGCCAGCAGCCGGGGACAGACTAACGGCTACACCTTC.

This clone was seen a handful of times. This rearrangement joins TRBV5-4 to TRBJ2-3; D possibly corresponds to TRBD2 (6 bases). The ends were cut back, 2 bases at V and 4 bases at J, with 14 bases in the middle. Germline V CDR1 and CDR2: SGHNT, YYREEE (reference sequence). This CDR3 comprises 15 residues. CDR3 DNA: TGTGCCAGCAGCTTAGGTGGAGGAGGGGCAGATACGCAGTATTTT. It translates to CASSLGGGGADTQYF.

J is TRBJ2-1 and V is TRBV18; D remains unclear. Germline-derived CDR1 and CDR2 are KGHSH and LQKENI. V lost 2 bases to trimming and J lost 6 bases, with 14 bases between them. The CDR3 loop spans 15 amino acids. Written as DNA, the CDR3 is TGTGCCAGCTCACCAATGAATCTCGCTAGCAATGAGCAGTTCTTC. Its translation is CASSPMNLASNEQFF.

The CDR3 reads CAGVGGPQDNEQFF. The DNA for the CDR3 is TGTGCGGGGGTCGGGGGTCCCCAAGACAATGAGCAGTTCTTC. The V call is TRBV2, the J call TRBJ2-1; D perhaps matches TRBD2 (6 bases). Germline V gene sequence: CDR1 SNHLY, CDR2 FYNNEI. This CDR3 is built from 14 residues.

The chain recombines TRBV5-1 with TRBJ2-7; TRBD2 matches 9 bases. The V segment lost 0 bases and the J segment 5 bases; nucleotides outside the gene matches: 12. The CDR3 runs to 17 residues. CDR1 SGHRS and CDR2 YFSETQ come from the germline V gene. As DNA, the CDR3 is TGCGCCAGCAGCTTGGATAGCGGGGGCCCGCTGGCCGACGAGCAGTACTTC. Its translation: CASSLDSGGPLADEQYF.

The CDR3 loop reads CASRRVGVCNQPQHF. In DNA, the CDR3 is TGTGCCAGCAGAAGGGTGGGAGTATGCAATCAGCCCCAGCATTTT. This chain links TRBV7-9 with TRBJ1-5; D uncertain. The V and J ends lost 6 bases and 2 bases respectively, with 14 bases between them. The CDR3 length is 15 residues. Per the germline V gene, CDR1 is SEHNR and CDR2 is FQNEAQ (reference sequence).

For this clone: Within the sample, other DNA sequences also encode this same CDR3. The J gene is TRBJ2-3, the V gene TRBV5-6; D ambiguous. This CDR3 has 12 amino acids. Germline V gene lookup returns CDR1 SGHDT and CDR2 YYEEEE. Between the trimmed V and J ends, which lost 4 bases and 2 bases, there was a span of 5 bases. CDR3 nucleotide sequence: TGTGCCAGCAGCCCAAACACAGATACGCAGTATTTT. This encodes CASSPNTDTQYF.

This clone has just one count. The chain links TRBV15 to TRBJ1-5; D is undetermined. V was cut by 1 base and J by 7 bases, with 5 bases left in between. The CDR3 is 12 residues long. The germline V gene has CDR1 LNHNV and CDR2 YYDKDF (reference sequence). The CDR3 DNA reads TGTGCCACCAGCAGAGTGAGGCAGCCCCAGCATTTT. Residues: CATSRVRQPQHF.

The rearrangement joins TRBV6-6 to TRBJ2-2, with 9 positions matching TRBD2. Germline CDR1 reads MNHNY; CDR2 reads SVGAGI (reference sequence). The V gene end was trimmed by 2 bases and the J gene end by 7 bases; junction bases not matched to a gene: 5. The CDR3 has 15 residues. The CDR3 loop is CASSYGLAGLGELFF. CDR3 in DNA: TGTGCCAGCAGTTACGGTCTAGCGGGGCTCGGGGAGCTGTTTTTT.

A few counts support this clone. CDR3 coding DNA: TGCGCCAGCAGCCTATCGCTAGCAACTAATGAAAAACTGTTTTTT. This codes for CASSLSLATNEKLFF. The chain joins TRBV4-1 to TRBJ1-4; D ambiguous. The length of the CDR3 is 15 residues. Trimming pared 4 bases from V and 0 bases from J, leaving 9 bases between. Germline V gene lookup returns CDR1 MGHRA and CDR2 YSYEKL.

This chain uses TRBV18 with TRBJ2-1; possible D gene TRBD1, 6 bases. This CDR3 spans 14 amino acids. V gave up 3 bases and J gave up 4 bases, with 10 bases separating them. CDR1 is KGHSH, CDR2 LQKENI, per germline. CDR3 coding DNA: TGTGCCAGCTCACCGGACACAGGGTACAATGAGCAGTTCTTC. This codes for CASSPDTGYNEQFF.

The J gene is TRBJ2-1, the V gene TRBV6-1; D call uncertain. Trimming removed 6 bases at V and 4 bases at J, with 7 bases between. This CDR3 comprises 12 residues. Germline V CDR1 and CDR2: MNHNS, SASEGT. CDR3 coding DNA: TGTGCCAGCAGCCTATCATACAATGAGCAGTTCTTC. This codes for CASSLSYNEQFF.

The CDR3 is CASSDSGRQETQYF. CDR3 sequence (DNA): TGTGCCAGCAGCGATAGCGGGAGACAAGAGACCCAGTACTTC. The chain couples TRBV9 to TRBJ2-5; TRBD2 agrees at 9 bases. The CDR3 loop spans 14 amino acids. With 3 bases clipped from V and 2 bases from J, the junction kept 2 bases outside the gene matches. Germline lookup yields CDR1 SGDLS and CDR2 YYNGEE.

The chain combines TRBV7-3 with TRBJ1-1, with D tentatively TRBD1 (6 bases). V was shortened by 5 bases and J by 1 base, with 8 bases between the two germline ends. Germline loops: CDR1 SGHTA, CDR2 FQGTGA. The CDR3 has 13 amino acids. In DNA, the CDR3 is TGTGCCAGCAGCGTACAGGGGAACACTGAAGCTTTCTTT. This codes for CASSVQGNTEAFF.

The chain has TRBV9 and TRBJ2-3, with D unresolved. The length of the CDR3 is 12 residues. The V end lost 5 bases, the J end lost 2 bases, and 6 bases lay between the germline ends. Germline V gene lookup returns CDR1 SGDLS and CDR2 YYNGEE. DNA for the CDR3: TGTGCCAGCAGGGCCCTCACAGATACGCAGTATTTT. It translates to CASRALTDTQYF.

This sequence joins TRBV5-1 and TRBJ1-6; 9 nucleotides agree with TRBD1. Germline-derived CDR1 and CDR2 are SGHRS and YFSETQ. Germline trimming cut 0 bases from V and 0 bases from J; bases unmatched to any gene: 7. This CDR3 region has 19 residues. In nucleotides, the CDR3 is TGCGCCAGCAGCTTGGCAGGGACAGGGACCAGCTCCTATAATTCACCCCTCCACTTT. This gives the protein CASSLAGTGTSSYNSPLHF. The full variable domain, rest sourced from reference TRBV5-1 and TRBJ1-6, is KAGVTQTPRYLIKTRGQQVTLSCSPISGHRSVSWYQQTPGQGLQFLFEYFSETQRNKGNFPGRFSGRQFSNSRSEMNVSTLELGDSALYLCASSLAGTGTSSYNSPLHFGNGTRLTVT.

CDR3 coding DNA: TGCGCCAGCAGCCTCGCCGGACAGGGGGCCTCCTATAATTCACCCCTCCACTTT. This gives the protein CASSLAGQGASYNSPLHF. This sequence joins TRBV4-1 and TRBJ1-6; 11 bases line up with TRBD1. Germline-derived CDR1 and CDR2 are MGHRA and YSYEKL. J was trimmed by 0 bases and V by 4 bases; bases with no gene match: 5. The CDR3 is 18 residues long.

The sample holds one count of this clone. V gene TRBV27 combines with J gene TRBJ2-7, with 9 bases identical to TRBD2. The germline V gene encodes CDR1 MNHEY and CDR2 SMNVEV (reference sequence). CDR3 length equals 15 residues. With V trimmed by 5 bases and J by 2 bases, 7 bases remained unmatched. CDR3 in DNA: TGTGCCAGCAGTCTTTCGACTAGCGGCCCCTACGAGCAGTACTTC. It specifies CASSLSTSGPYEQYF.

This clone was detected a few times. V is TRBV10-3 and J is TRBJ1-2; D might be TRBD1 (5 bases). From germline, CDR1 is ENHRY and CDR2 SYGVKD. The CDR3 loop spans 11 amino acids. V dropped 9 bases and J dropped 1 base, with 6 bases sitting between them. The CDR3 loop reads CAIQGNYGYTF. The DNA of the CDR3 is TGTGCCATTCAGGGTAACTATGGCTACACCTTC.

The chain couples TRBV5-6 to TRBJ1-1, with TRBD1 as a possible D gene (5 bases). The V gene's germline CDR1 is SGHDT and CDR2 YYEEEE. V was trimmed by 0 bases and J by 2 bases, leaving 11 bases between them. The CDR3 is 15 amino acids. CDR3 nucleotides: TGTGCCAGCAGCTTGGGGCGACAGCGCAACACTGAAGCTTTCTTT. The encoded protein is CASSLGRQRNTEAFF.

The chain joins TRBV21-1 to TRBJ1-1; no DNA check was done on the table's D call, TRBD1. TRBV21-1 is flagged as a pseudogene. The CDR3 runs 17 residues. The CDR3 nucleotides are TGTGCCAGCAGCAAAGAGAACAGGGCATTGTTTCACACTGAAGCTTTCTTT. Its translation: CASSKENRALFHTEAFF.

The rearrangement links TRBV27 to TRBJ1-5; weak D call: TRBD1 (6 bases). Germline values: CDR1 MNHEY, CDR2 SMNVEV (reference sequence). V lost 5 bases to trimming and J lost 1 base, with 12 bases between them. The CDR3 spans 15 residues. In nucleotides, the CDR3 is TGTGCCAGCAGTCCTTGGGGGCTGAGCAATCAGCCCCAGCATTTT. This gives the protein CASSPWGLSNQPQHF.

The rearrangement uses TRBV19 and TRBJ2-5, with D perhaps TRBD1 (5 bases). The CDR3 covers 14 residues. V gave up 7 bases and J gave up 0 bases, with 12 bases separating them. The germline V gene has CDR1 LNHDA and CDR2 SQIVND (reference sequence). The CDR3 DNA is TGTGCCAGTAAAGACAGCCTAAACCAAGAGACCCAGTACTTC. It is translated as CASKDSLNQETQYF.

The gene calls are TRBV5-1 and TRBJ2-1; 11 bases fit TRBD2. Looked up from germline, CDR1 is SGHRS and CDR2 is YFSETQ. This CDR3 is 15 amino acids long. V shed 4 bases, J shed 4 bases, and the junction held 4 bases outside the gene matches. The CDR3 reads CASSLVAGGYNEQFF. CDR3 nucleotides: TGCGCCAGCAGCCTCGTAGCGGGAGGGTACAATGAGCAGTTCTTC.